This record covers a single T cell receptor (beta chain). V was cut by 2 bases and J by 0 bases, with 5 bases left in between. CDR1 and CDR2 from the germline V gene are SGHRS and YFSETQ. CDR3 length equals 14 residues. The sample originates from a study of blood T cell repertoires in COVID-19. Sequencing was performed with immunoSEQ multiplex PCR; in TCRdb, only in-frame clones are kept and a portion is missing. The top ten hold 3.5% to 5% of the sample, which has around 320,000 clones, 90% seen once. The receptor's source is a woman between 18 and 30 years old with acute COVID-19. The specimen sequenced was PBMCs or T cells enriched from blood (not recorded which). V and J are TRBV5-1 and TRBJ1-4; D is uncertain. The CDR3 loop reads CASSFHATNEKLFF. DNA of the CDR3: TGCGCCAGCAGCTTCCATGCAACTAATGAAAAACTGTTTTTT.